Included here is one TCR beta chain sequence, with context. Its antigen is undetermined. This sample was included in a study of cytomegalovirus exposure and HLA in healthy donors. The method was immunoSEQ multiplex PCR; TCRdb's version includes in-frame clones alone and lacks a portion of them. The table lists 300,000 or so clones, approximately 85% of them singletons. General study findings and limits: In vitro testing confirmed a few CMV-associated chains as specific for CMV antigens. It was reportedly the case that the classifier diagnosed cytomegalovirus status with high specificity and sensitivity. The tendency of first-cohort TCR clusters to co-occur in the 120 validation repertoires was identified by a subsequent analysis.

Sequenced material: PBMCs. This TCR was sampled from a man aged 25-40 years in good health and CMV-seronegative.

DNA of the CDR3: TGTGCCAGCGCGGTGCATAGCAATCAGCCCCAGCATTTT. Its protein is CASAVHSNQPQHF. This chain links TRBV7-9 with TRBJ1-5; the D is unclear. V lost 8 bases, J lost 0 bases, and 8 bases lay in between. Germline loops: CDR1 SEHNR, CDR2 FQNEAQ (reference sequence). The length of the CDR3 is 13 residues.